The clone carrying this TCR beta chain appeared many times. What it binds is unknown. The data are from a study of blood T cells in healthy people across ages. Findings of the study overall: A roughly linear fall in TCR beta diversity per million T cells was seen with increasing age.

The V gene end was trimmed by 6 bases and the J gene end by 2 bases; junction bases not matched to a gene: 6. Per the germline V gene, CDR1 is DFQATT and CDR2 is SNEGSKA (reference sequence). The CDR3 consists of 13 residues. Using a J-beta primer mix together with a sample-barcoded 5' primer, a second PCR was run for roughly 7 to 11 cycles. Every sample produced at least 2.5 million CDR3-containing paired-end reads. From the 5' RACE reads, TCRdb called clonotypes with MiXCR, one entry per CDR3 protein. Of some 1.5 million distinct CDR3 sequences listed, about 28% are singletons. The sample consisted of blood. V and J are TRBV20-1 and TRBJ2-5; 7 nucleotides line up with TRBD2. This receptor was taken from a woman in her twenties or thirties in good health. The CDR3 bases are TGCAGTGCCACCCAGCGGGGACAAGAGACCCAGTACTTC. Residues: CSATQRGQETQYF.